This TCR beta chain was profiled in a study of control samples from healthy donors and cancer patients (dated by TCRdb to about 2020). With regard to this clone: Which antigen it targets is not known. No much larger clone is present one base from it, and per-base qualities are unavailable.

Deletion took 0 bases off V and 4 bases off J, with a span of 14 bases between the germline ends. Reading the germline V gene gives CDR1 SGHRS and CDR2 YFSETQ. The cysteine opens and the phenylalanine closes a CDR3 of 15 amino acids. Only the CDR3 portion is preserved as DNA: 45 bases, with reading frame beginning at the first base. Library generation was performed with the immunoSEQ multiplex PCR assay. Not all clones reach the TCRdb copy of this immuneACCESS table, which keeps in-frame sequences only. Checked studies attribute under half of the gap to unresolved V genes and leave the rest unexplained. The sample yields tens of thousands of clones; around 90% were counted once. About 3.9% of the sample rests with the top ten.

Sequences were obtained from formalin-fixed, paraffin-embedded tissue. The chain was built from TRBV5-1 and TRBJ2-7; there is no confident call for the D gene. The source is a female donor with melanoma. The nucleotides are TGCGCCAGCAGCTTGGTAGGAGAGTTTCTTTACGAGCAGTACTTC. This sequence encodes CASSLVGEFLYEQYF.